Presented here are 5 T cell receptor beta chains from one specimen sequenced in a study of vaccination effects on CD4 cells after COVID-19. With around ten days of culture completed, CD4+ T cells were isolated. Repertoires were generated with immunoSEQ multiplex PCR, while TCRdb's copy carries only in-frame clones and drops some. This repertoire shows about 45,000 clones, approximately 74% found once; its top ten account for roughly 8.7%. No antigen has been assigned to these receptors. The sequencing used CD4+ T cells from PBMCs cultured without peptide, collected before COVID-19 vaccination. All receptors come from a human donor who had a prior SARS-CoV-2 infection.

The chain joins TRBV18 to TRBJ2-1; TRBD1 matches 9 bases. V shed 1 base, J shed 5 bases, and the junction held 12 bases outside the gene matches. The germline V gene has CDR1 KGHSH and CDR2 LQKENI. The CDR3 has 18 amino acids. The CDR3 loop reads CASSPLSPTGQGDNEQFF. The CDR3 DNA follows: TGTGCCAGCTCACCACTGAGTCCCACGGGACAGGGAGACAATGAGCAGTTCTTC.

This rearrangement joins TRBV5-1 to TRBJ2-1; 14 bases match TRBD2. In germline, CDR1 is SGHRS, CDR2 YFSETQ. The CDR3 has 16 residues. V trimming: 4 bases; J trimming: 8 bases; junction bases outside the gene matches: 8. The CDR3 here is CASSVTSGLAGDEQFF. The CDR3 nucleotides read TGCGCCAGCAGCGTGACTTCGGGACTAGCGGGAGATGAGCAGTTCTTC.

This clone was found a few times. The chain couples TRBV19 to TRBJ2-7; TRBD1 agrees at 7 bases. Germline V CDR1 and CDR2: LNHDA, SQIVND (reference sequence). The CDR3 sequence is 14 residues long. Trimming at V came to 4 bases and at J to 3 bases, leaving 6 bases not matched to a gene. This chain's CDR3 is CASSRDRDSYEQYF. In nucleotides, the CDR3 is TGTGCCAGTAGTAGGGACCGGGACAGCTACGAGCAGTACTTC.

J is TRBJ1-6 and V is TRBV9; no reliable D call. Germline CDR1 is SGDLS and CDR2 is YYNGEE. Deletions cut 7 bases from V and 0 bases from J, with 11 bases between. The CDR3 loop spans 15 amino acids. This CDR3 is CASAATSSYNSPLHF. The CDR3 nucleotides are TGTGCCAGCGCGGCGACGAGCTCCTATAATTCACCCCTCCACTTT.

This chain links TRBV3-1 (or the pseudogene TRBV3-2) with TRBJ1-2; no clear D. The CDR3 loop spans 11 amino acids. Germline V gene data show CDR1 as LGHDT and CDR2 as YNNKEL (reference sequence). The V end was cut by 8 bases, the J end by 7 bases, with 11 bases between. CDR3 coding DNA: TGTGCCAGCCGAGGGTCGGCTGGCTACACCTTC. It is translated as CASRGSAGYTF.